This TCR beta chain was retrieved from a study of shared clonotypes between healthy human individuals. Sequencing was performed with immunoSEQ multiplex PCR; in TCRdb, only in-frame clones are kept and a portion is missing. The sample consists of approximately 1.5 million clones, around 98.5% of them appearing once. Trimming took 0 bases from V and 2 from J, leaving 9 bases between them. The germline V gene has CDR1 SGHAT and CDR2 FQNNGV. The CDR3 totals 15 residues. This receptor was taken from a man in his thirties or forties in good health. Material for sequencing was naive CD4+ T cells sorted from blood. Noted subset: CD45RA+ positively selected. The chain is built from TRBV11-2 and TRBJ2-3; D unresolved. The CDR3 loop reads CASSLERGATDTQYF. The CDR3 region has the DNA TGTGCCAGCAGCTTAGAACGAGGAGCCACAGATACGCAGTATTTT. The full variable domain, completed using reference TRBV11-2 and TRBJ2-3, is EAGVAQSPRYKIIEKRQSVAFWCNPISGHATLYWYQQILGQGPKLLIQFQNNGVVDDSQLPKDRFSAERLKGVDSTLKIQPAKLEDSAVYLCASSLERGATDTQYFGPGTRLTVL.